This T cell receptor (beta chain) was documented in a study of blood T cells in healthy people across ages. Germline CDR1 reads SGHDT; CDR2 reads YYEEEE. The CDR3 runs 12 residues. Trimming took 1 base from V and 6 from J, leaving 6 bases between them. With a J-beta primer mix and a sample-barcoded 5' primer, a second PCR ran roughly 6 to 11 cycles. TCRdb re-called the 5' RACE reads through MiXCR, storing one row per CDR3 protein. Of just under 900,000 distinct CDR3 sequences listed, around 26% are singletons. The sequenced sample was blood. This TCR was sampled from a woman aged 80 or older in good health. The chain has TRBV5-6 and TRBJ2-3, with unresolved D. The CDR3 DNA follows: TGTGCCAGCAGCTTGATCCAGGATACGCAGTATTTT. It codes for CASSLIQDTQYF.